Listed here is a single TCR beta chain. There are 17 residues in the CDR3. The method was immunoSEQ multiplex PCR; TCRdb's version includes in-frame clones alone and lacks a portion of them. The sample holds some 160,000 clones, roughly nine tenths seen once. The data are from a study of blood T cell repertoires in COVID-19. Study information: Samples came from the United States, Italy and Spain, spanning acute and convalescent COVID-19.

The chain joins TRBV1 to TRBJ2-3; the tabulated D call, TRBD2, remains unverified against the DNA. TRBV1 is reported as a pseudogene. The sequence came from a woman in her sixties or seventies with active COVID-19. Source material: peripheral blood. Written as DNA, the CDR3 is TGCACCAGCAGCCAATGGCGGGAGAGGTCGCGCACAGATACGCAGTATTTT. Protein product: CTSSQWRERSRTDTQYF.